Listed below are T cell receptor beta chains from one sample, sequenced in a study of cytomegalovirus exposure and HLA in healthy donors. Measured with immunoSEQ multiplex PCR; TCRdb has only the in-frame clones, and not every one. The profile shows more than 150,000 clones, approximately 82% of them singletons. The sample taken for sequencing was PBMCs. Receptors originate from a woman aged 30 to 39 in good health and CMV-seronegative. The CDR3 runs from the conserved cysteine through the conserved F or W. Fields, in order: clone size, D gene, J gene, V gene, CDR3 DNA, CDR3 protein. A D gene is named only where the DNA matches it firmly. Where a row states a size, it is once, few, many or the class of an expanded clone; other rows omit it.

>-|TRBD1|TRBJ1-1|TRBV4-3
TGCGCCAGCAGCCAAGAATGGGGGACAGGGGGCCCTAACACTGAAGCTTTCTTT
CASSQEWGTGGPNTEAFF
>-|-|TRBJ2-7|TRBV29-1
TGCAGCGTTGACGAGCCCCGAGCAGGCGAGCAGTACTTC
CSVDEPRAGEQYF
>-|-|TRBJ2-7|TRBV9
TGTGCCAGCAGTATCGAGGGGGAAGAGCAGTACTTC
CASSIEGEEQYF
>-|TRBD1|TRBJ2-5|TRBV7-3
TGTGCCAGCAGCTTATGGGCCGGGACAGATATGGAGACCCAGTACTTC
CASSLWAGTDMETQYF
>-|TRBD1|TRBJ2-7|TRBV13
TGTGCCAGCAGCTCGAAGCGCCCGGGACAGCACTCCTACGAGCAGTACTTC
CASSSKRPGQHSYEQYF
>-|-|TRBJ2-5|TRBV18
TGTGCCAGCTCACCCATACGTTCAGGGAACCAAGAGACCCAGTACTTC
CASSPIRSGNQETQYF
>-|-|TRBJ2-3|TRBV19
TGTGCCAGTAGTATCCCATTCGGGGATACGCAGTATTTT
CASSIPFGDTQYF
>-|TRBD1|TRBJ2-7|TRBV25-1
TGTGCCAGCAGTGGGCCGGGACAGGGGGCGTACGAGCAGTACTTC
CASSGPGQGAYEQYF
>-|-|TRBJ1-2|TRBV12-1
TGTGCCAGCAGCTTTGTTTGGCATCAGGTAGACTATGGCTACACCTTC
CASSFVWHQVDYGYTF
>-|-|TRBJ1-2|TRBV18
TGTGCCAGCTCACCCGGCCAGACGGGTGGCTACACCTTC
CASSPGQTGGYTF
>-|TRBD1|TRBJ1-6|TRBV14
TGTGCCAGCAGCCAAGATCTCTGGGACAGGATAAGCTCTTATAATTCACCCCTCCACTTT
CASSQDLWDRISSYNSPLHF
>-|-|TRBJ1-2|TRBV6-6
TGTGCCAGCAGTTACTCGGGCGGGGGGGACGGCTACACCTTC
CASSYSGGGDGYTF
>-|TRBD2|TRBJ2-7|TRBV7-9
TGTGCCAGCAGCTTAGCGGGGGGAGGCGGGAGGGCCTCCGAGCAGTACTTC
CASSLAGGGGRASEQYF
>-|-|TRBJ1-1|TRBV28
TGTGCCAGTACACACCTTAACACTGAAGCTTTCTTT
CASTHLNTEAFF
>-|TRBD1|TRBJ2-5|TRBV19
TGTGCCAGTAGGGACAGGGGCGTACAAGAGACCCAGTACTTC
CASRDRGVQETQYF
>once|TRBD1|TRBJ2-2|TRBV29-1
TGCAGCGTTACAGGGGGCGGAGGTGCCACCGGGGAGCTGTTTTTT
CSVTGGGGATGELFF
>-|-|TRBJ2-7|TRBV11-2
TGTGCCAGCAGCTTCCTCGACAGTTCCTACGAGCAGTACTTC
CASSFLDSSYEQYF